The entry below describes one T cell receptor beta chain. The sample comes from a study of blood T cell repertoires in COVID-19. Study at large: Samples came from the United States, Italy and Spain, spanning acute and convalescent COVID-19.

CDR1 is LGHDT and CDR2 is YNNKEL in the germline V gene (reference sequence). The CDR3 totals 14 residues. The V end was cut by 0 bases, the J end by 7 bases, with 10 bases between. Profiling relied on immunoSEQ multiplex PCR, and the TCRdb table lists in-frame clones only, not all of them. The sample yields under 300,000 clones, approximately 89% seen once. This sequence was found in a woman in her thirties or forties who had recovered from COVID-19. Sequenced sample: peripheral blood. This sequence joins TRBV3-1 (or the pseudogene TRBV3-2) and TRBJ1-5; no reliable D call. In DNA form, the CDR3 reads TGTGCCAGCAGCCAAGACTCAGCGGGGCAGCCCCAGCATTTT. The encoded protein is CASSQDSAGQPQHF.